This entry describes one T cell receptor beta chain. These data originate in a study of blood T cell repertoires in COVID-19. Study overall: Whether acute or convalescent, the COVID-19 samples came from the United States, Italy and Spain.

Data came from immunoSEQ multiplex PCR; TCRdb stores just in-frame clones and leaves some out. The table shows around 420,000 clones, with around 90% occurring only once. This TCR was sampled from a woman aged 40 to 50 with acute COVID-19. The sequenced material came from PBMCs or T cells enriched from blood (not recorded which).

The CDR3 protein is CAWSVRLGYGYTF. CDR3 DNA: TGTGCCTGGAGTGTACGGCTAGGCTATGGCTACACCTTC. The chain recombines TRBV30 with TRBJ1-2; D uncertain. The germline V gene encodes CDR1 GTSNPN and CDR2 SVGIG (reference sequence). The CDR3 is made up of 13 amino acids. Trimming took 0 bases from V and 4 from J, leaving 9 bases between them.